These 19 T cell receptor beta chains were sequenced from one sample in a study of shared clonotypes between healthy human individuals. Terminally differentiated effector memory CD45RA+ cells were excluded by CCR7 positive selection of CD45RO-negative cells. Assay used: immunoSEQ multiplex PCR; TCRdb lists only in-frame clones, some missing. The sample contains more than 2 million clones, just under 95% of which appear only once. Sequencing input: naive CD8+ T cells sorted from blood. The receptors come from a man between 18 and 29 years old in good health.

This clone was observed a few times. CDR3 nucleotides: TGTGCCAGCAGAGGGGATGTGCAGTACTTC. It specifies CASRGDVQYF. V and J are TRBV2 and TRBJ2-7; tentative D call: TRBD1 (5 bases). The CDR3 has 10 residues. CDR1 is SNHLY, CDR2 FYNNEI, per germline. V was shortened by 6 bases and J by 9 bases, with 9 bases between the two germline ends.

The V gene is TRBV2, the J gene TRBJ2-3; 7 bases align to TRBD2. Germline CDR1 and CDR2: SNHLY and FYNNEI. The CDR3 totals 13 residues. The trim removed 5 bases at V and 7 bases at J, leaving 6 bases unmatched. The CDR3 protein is CASSKTSSNTQYF. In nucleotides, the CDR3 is TGTGCCAGCAGTAAGACTAGCTCAAATACGCAGTATTTT.

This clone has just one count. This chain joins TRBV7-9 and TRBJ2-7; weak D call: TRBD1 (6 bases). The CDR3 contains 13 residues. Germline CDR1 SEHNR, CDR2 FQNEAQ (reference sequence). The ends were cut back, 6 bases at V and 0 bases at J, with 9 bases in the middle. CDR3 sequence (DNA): TGTGCCAGCAGTTACAGGGTCTCCTACGAGCAGTACTTC. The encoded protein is CASSYRVSYEQYF. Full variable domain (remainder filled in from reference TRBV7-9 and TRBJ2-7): DTGVSQNPRHKITKRGQNVTFRCDPISEHNRLYWYRQTLGQGPEFLTYFQNEAQLEKSRLLSDRFSAERPKGSFSTLEIQRTEQGDSAMYLCASSYRVSYEQYFGPGTRLTVT.

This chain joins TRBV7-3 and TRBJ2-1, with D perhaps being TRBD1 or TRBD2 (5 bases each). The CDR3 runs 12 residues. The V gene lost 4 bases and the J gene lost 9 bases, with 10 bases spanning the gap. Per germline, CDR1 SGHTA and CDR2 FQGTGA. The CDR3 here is CASSSGTTEQFF. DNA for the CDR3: TGTGCCAGCAGCTCCGGGACCACTGAGCAGTTCTTC.

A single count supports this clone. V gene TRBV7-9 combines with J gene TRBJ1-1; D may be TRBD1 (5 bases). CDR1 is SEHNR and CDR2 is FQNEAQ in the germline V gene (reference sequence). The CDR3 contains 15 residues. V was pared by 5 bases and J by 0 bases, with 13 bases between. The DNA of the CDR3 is TGTGCCAGCAGCCCCACCGCAGGGATGAACACTGAAGCTTTCTTT. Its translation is CASSPTAGMNTEAFF.

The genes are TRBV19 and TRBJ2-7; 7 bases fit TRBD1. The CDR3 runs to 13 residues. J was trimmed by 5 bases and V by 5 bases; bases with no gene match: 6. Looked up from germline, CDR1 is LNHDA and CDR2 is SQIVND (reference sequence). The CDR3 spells CASSPRQGDEQYF. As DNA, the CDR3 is TGTGCCAGTAGTCCCAGACAGGGAGACGAGCAGTACTTC.

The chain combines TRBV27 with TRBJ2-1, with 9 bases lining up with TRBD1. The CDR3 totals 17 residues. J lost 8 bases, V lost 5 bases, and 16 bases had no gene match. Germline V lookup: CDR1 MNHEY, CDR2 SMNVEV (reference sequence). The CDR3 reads CASSPGPGQGLSDEQFF. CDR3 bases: TGTGCCAGCAGTCCCGGACCGGGACAGGGTCTGTCCGATGAGCAGTTCTTC.

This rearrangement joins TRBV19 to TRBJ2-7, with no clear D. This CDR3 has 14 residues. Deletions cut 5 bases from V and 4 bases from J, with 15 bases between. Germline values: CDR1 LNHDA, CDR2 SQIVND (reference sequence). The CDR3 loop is CASSPKNGPYEQYF. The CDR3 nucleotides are TGTGCCAGTAGTCCGAAGAATGGGCCATACGAGCAGTACTTC.

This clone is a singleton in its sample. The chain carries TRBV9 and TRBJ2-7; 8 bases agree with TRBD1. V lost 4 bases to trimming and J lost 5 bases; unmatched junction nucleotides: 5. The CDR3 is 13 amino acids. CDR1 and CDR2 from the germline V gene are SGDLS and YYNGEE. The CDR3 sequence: CASSPRTGNEQYF. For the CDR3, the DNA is TGTGCCAGCAGCCCTCGGACAGGGAACGAGCAGTACTTC. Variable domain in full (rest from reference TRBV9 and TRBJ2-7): DSGVTQTPKHLITATGQRVTLRCSPRSGDLSVYWYQQSLDQGLQFLIQYYNGEERAKGNILERFSAQQFPDLHSELNLSSLELGDSALYFCASSPRTGNEQYFGPGTRLTVT.

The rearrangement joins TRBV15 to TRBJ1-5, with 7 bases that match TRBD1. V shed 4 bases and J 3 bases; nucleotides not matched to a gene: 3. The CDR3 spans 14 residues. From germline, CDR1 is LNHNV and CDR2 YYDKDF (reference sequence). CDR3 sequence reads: CATSNDRDNQPQHF. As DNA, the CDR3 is TGTGCCACCAGCAACGACAGGGACAATCAGCCCCAGCATTTT.

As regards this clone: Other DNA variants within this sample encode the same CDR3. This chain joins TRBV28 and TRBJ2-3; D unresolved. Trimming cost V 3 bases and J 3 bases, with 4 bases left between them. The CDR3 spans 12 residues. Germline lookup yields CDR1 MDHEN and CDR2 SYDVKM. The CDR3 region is CASSFRTDTQYF. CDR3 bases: TGTGCCAGCAGTTTTAGGACAGATACGCAGTATTTT.

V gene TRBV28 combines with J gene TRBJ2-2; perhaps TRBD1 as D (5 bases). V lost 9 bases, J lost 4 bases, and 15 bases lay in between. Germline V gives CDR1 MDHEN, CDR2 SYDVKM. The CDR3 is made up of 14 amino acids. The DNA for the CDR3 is TGTGCCAGTATGGGGCCGATCCTCACCGGGGAGCTGTTTTTT. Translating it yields CASMGPILTGELFF. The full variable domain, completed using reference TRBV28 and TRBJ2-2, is DVKVTQSSRYLVKRTGEKVFLECVQDMDHENMFWYRQDPGLGLRLIYFSYDVKMKEKGDIPEGYSVSREKKERFSLILESASTNQTSMYLCASMGPILTGELFFGEGSRLTVL.

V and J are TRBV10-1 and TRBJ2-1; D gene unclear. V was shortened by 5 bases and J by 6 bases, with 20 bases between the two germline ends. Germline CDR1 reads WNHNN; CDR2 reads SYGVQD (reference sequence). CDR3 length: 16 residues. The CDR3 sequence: CASSKLPSVPSNEQFF. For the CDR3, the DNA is TGCGCCAGCAGTAAATTGCCCTCCGTCCCCTCCAATGAGCAGTTCTTC.

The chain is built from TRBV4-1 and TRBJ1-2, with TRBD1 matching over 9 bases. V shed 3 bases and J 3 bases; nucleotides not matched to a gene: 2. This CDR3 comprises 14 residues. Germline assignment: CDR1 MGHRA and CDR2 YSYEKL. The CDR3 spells CASSHRQGDYGYTF. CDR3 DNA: TGCGCCAGCAGCCATCGACAGGGGGACTATGGCTACACCTTC.

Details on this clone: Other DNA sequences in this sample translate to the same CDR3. CDR3 in amino acids: CASSSPRGYNEQFF. The DNA for the CDR3 is TGTGCCAGCAGCTCCCCGAGGGGGTACAATGAGCAGTTCTTC. This chain uses TRBV11-2 with TRBJ2-1, with D tentatively TRBD1 (6 bases). Trimming took 4 bases from V and 4 from J, leaving 11 bases between them. CDR3 length: 14 amino acids. Per germline, CDR1 SGHAT and CDR2 FQNNGV.

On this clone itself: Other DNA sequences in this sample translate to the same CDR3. The CDR3 protein is CASSFGQGAADTQYF. Written as DNA, the CDR3 is TGTGCCAGCAGCTTCGGACAGGGGGCTGCGGATACGCAGTATTTT. V gene TRBV7-9 combines with J gene TRBJ2-3, with 11 bases aligning to TRBD1. CDR1 SEHNR and CDR2 FQNEAQ come from the germline V gene (reference sequence). This CDR3 is built from 15 residues. The V and J ends lost 3 bases and 6 bases, in that order; junction bases with no gene match: 5.

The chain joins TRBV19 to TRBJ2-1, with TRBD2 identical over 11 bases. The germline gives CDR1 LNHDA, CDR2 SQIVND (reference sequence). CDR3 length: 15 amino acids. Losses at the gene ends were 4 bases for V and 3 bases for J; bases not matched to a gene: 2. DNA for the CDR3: TGTGCCAGTAGTAGGGGGACTAGCGGCTACAATGAGCAGTTCTTC. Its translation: CASSRGTSGYNEQFF.

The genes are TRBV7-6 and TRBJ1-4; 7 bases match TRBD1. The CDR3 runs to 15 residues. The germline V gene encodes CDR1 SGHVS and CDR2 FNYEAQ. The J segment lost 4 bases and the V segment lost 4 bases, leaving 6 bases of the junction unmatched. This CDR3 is CASSSTTGSNEKLFF. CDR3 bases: TGTGCCAGCAGCTCCACGACAGGGAGTAATGAAAAACTGTTTTTT.

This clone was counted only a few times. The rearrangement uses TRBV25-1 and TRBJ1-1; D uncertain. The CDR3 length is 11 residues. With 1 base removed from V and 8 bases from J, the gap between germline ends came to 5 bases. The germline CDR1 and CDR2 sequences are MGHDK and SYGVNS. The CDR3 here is CASSEWEEAFF. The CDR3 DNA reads TGTGCCAGCAGTGAATGGGAAGAAGCTTTCTTT.